This is a list of T cell receptor beta chains from one sample in a study of blood T cell repertoires in COVID-19. Libraries were prepared by immunoSEQ multiplex PCR; TCRdb keeps only in-frame clonotypes and omits some of them. The sample carries around 66,000 clones, roughly 86% recorded once. Material: peripheral blood. The receptors derive from a man in his fifties or sixties with acute or convalescent COVID-19. Both conserved end residues are part of each CDR3.

>TRBV7-6
CASRQNPGGSDEQFF
>TRBV13
CASKGWGNNEQFF
>TRBV29-1
CSVEDVNQGGTIYF
>TRBV2
CASSGQQGNTEAFF
>TRBV19
CASSTQREGWNTEAFF
>TRBV6-5
CASRGTGVNEQFF
>TRBV15
CATSRDPKNTEAFF
>TRBV19
CASSMRQGPNGYTF
>TRBV2
CASIGQVNNRGYTF
>TRBV6-2/TRBV6-3
CASSPSGDATDTQYF
>TRBV5-1
CASSSGGQGATDTQYF
>TRBV1
CTSSPYKADYGYTF
>TRBV7-2
CASSLGGNTGELFF
>TRBV11-2
CASSQGGWGQPQHF
>TRBV9
CASSLRTSGEQFF
>TRBV5-6
CASSRDRGYGYTF
>TRBV19
CASSIPGFYGYTF
>TRBV24-1
CATSPLSGARTDTQYF
>TRBV9
CASSVGGGGTEAFF
>TRBV3-1/TRBV3-2
CASSQGSGEKLFF
>TRBV19
CASSILTWGADQPQHF
>TRBV5-1
CASMGTSENEQFF
>TRBV5-6
CASSKDRVSYNSPLHF
>TRBV10-1
CASSGGQFSYNEQFF
>TRBV7-6
CASSLESASGGFGELFF
>TRBV6-2/TRBV6-3
CASSYEGSANQPQHF
>TRBV7-9
CASSTETSGNTIYF
>TRBV7-2
CASSLEVGRVTEAFF
>TRBV3-1/TRBV3-2
CASSQGSGDGNEQFF
>TRBV7-8
CASSKDRVSPREQYF
>TRBV12-5
CASGLVLSGGAIDTQYF